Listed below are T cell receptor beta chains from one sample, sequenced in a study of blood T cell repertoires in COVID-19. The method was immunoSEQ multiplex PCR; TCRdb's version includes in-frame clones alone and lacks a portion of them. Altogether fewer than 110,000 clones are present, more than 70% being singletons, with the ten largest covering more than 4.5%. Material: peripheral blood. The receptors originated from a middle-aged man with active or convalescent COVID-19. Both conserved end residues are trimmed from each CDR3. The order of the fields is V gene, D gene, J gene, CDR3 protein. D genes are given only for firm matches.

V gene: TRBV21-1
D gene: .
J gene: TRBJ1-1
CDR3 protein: ASSKRRQPIAVRMNTEAF

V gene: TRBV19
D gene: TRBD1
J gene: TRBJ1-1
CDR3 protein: ASRRTGRDTEAF

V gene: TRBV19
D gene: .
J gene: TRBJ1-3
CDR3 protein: ASRLQGSSGNTIY

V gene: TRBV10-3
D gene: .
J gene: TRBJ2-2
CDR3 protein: AISLARVDTGELF

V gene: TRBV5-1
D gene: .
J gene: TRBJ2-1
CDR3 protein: ASSLYSEQF

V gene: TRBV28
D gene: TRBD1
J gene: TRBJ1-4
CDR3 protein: ASSFHGTGGEKLF

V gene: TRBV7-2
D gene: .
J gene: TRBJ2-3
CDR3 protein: ASSFISSNTDTQY

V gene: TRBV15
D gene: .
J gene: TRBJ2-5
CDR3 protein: ATSRDHGTQY

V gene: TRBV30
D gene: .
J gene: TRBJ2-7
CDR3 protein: AWSRGEQY

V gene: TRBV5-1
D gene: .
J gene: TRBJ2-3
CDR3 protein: ASSLVGTIVTDTQY

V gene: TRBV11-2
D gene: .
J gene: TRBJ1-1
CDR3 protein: ASSQQGSMNTEAF

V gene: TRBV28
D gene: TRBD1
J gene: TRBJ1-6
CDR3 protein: ATYEGQGVRSPLH

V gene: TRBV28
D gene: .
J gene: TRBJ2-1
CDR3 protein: ASSFRGIAVSYNEQF